This T cell receptor beta chain was found in a study of radiation and T cells in renal cell carcinoma. This clone occurred a few times. Its antigen is undetermined. The ends were cut back, 5 bases at V and 0 bases at J, with 11 bases in the middle. Germline-derived CDR1 and CDR2 are LNHDA and SQIVND (reference sequence). The CDR3 has 15 amino acids. Overall study results and limits: In blood, top tumor clones expanded by 2 weeks, shrinking by 4.

TCRdb's copy holds only in-frame clones and misses some; the assay was immunoSEQ multiplex PCR. The data hold fewer than 200,000 clones, with around 90% observed a single time. Sample time point: blood 4 weeks post-SBRT, at nephrectomy. Treatment: 15 Gy SBRT to primary tumor, nephrectomy 4 weeks later. Nephrectomy followed 15 Gy stereotactic body radiation by 4 weeks. The patient's renal cell carcinoma had clear cell pathology. V is TRBV19 and J is TRBJ1-5, with D tentatively TRBD1 (6 bases). The sample here was blood, taken from a patient whose treatment included radiotherapy and nephrectomy. The sequence came from a woman aged 50 to 65 with renal cell carcinoma. CDR3 residues: CASSSRGISNQPQHF. CDR3 DNA: TGTGCCAGTAGTTCTAGGGGGATTAGCAATCAGCCCCAGCATTTT.